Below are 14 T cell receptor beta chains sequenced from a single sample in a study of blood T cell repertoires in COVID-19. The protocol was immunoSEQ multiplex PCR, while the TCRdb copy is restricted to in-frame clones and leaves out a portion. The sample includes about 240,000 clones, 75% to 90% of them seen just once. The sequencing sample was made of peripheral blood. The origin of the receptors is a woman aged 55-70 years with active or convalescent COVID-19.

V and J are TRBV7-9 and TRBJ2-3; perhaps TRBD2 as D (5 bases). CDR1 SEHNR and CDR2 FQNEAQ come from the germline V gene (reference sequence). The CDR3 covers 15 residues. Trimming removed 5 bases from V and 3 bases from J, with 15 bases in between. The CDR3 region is CASSLSPGVTDTQYF. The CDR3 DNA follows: TGTGCCAGCAGCCTCAGCCCCGGGGTTACAGATACGCAGTATTTT.

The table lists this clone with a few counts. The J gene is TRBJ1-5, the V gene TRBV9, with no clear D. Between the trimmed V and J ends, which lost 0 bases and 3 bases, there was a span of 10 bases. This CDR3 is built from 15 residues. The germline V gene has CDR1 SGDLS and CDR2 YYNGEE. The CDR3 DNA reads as TGTGCCAGCAGCGTAGGCGGGCAGGACAATCAGCCCCAGCATTTT. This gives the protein CASSVGGQDNQPQHF.

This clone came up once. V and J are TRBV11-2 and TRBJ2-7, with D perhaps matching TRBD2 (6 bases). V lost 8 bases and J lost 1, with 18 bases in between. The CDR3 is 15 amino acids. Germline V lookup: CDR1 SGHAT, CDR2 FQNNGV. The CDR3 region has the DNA TGTGCCAGCCTAACCACCGGGACTGGTTCCTACGAGCAGTACTTC. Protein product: CASLTTGTGSYEQYF.

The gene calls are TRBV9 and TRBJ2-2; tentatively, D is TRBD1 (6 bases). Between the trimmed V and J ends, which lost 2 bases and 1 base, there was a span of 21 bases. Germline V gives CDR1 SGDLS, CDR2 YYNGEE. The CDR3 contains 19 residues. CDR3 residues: CASSVDGHRATRNTGELFF. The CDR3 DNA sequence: TGTGCCAGCAGCGTCGATGGCCACAGGGCCACTCGGAACACCGGGGAGCTGTTTTTT.

CDR3 residues: CASSEGSSGTDTQYF. CDR3 nucleotide sequence: TGTGCCAGCAGTGAGGGGTCTAGCGGCACAGATACGCAGTATTTT. The chain combines TRBV6-1 with TRBJ2-3; a possible D gene is TRBD2 (6 bases). V lost 3 bases to trimming and J lost 1 base, with 11 bases between them. Germline loops: CDR1 MNHNS, CDR2 SASEGT. CDR3 length equals 15 residues.

The CDR3 protein is CASSDTGDYGYTF. CDR3 in DNA: TGCGCCAGCAGCGACACAGGAGACTATGGCTACACCTTC. The chain combines TRBV5-1 with TRBJ1-2; D perhaps matches TRBD1 (5 bases). Germline V gene data show CDR1 as SGHRS and CDR2 as YFSETQ. The V end was cut by 4 bases, the J end by 3 bases, with 10 bases between. CDR3 length equals 13 residues.

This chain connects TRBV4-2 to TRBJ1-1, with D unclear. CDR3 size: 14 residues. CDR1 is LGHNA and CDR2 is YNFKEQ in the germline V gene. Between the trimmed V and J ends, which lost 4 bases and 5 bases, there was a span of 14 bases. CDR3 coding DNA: TGTGCCAGCAGCCGCTCCCCGACCGGGACTGAAGCTTTCTTT. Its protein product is CASSRSPTGTEAFF.

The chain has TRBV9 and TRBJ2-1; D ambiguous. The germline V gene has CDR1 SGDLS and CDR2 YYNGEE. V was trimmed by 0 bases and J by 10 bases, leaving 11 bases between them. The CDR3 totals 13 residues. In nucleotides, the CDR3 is TGTGCCAGCAGCGTAGAGTGGCAGTCGGAGCAGTTCTTC. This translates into CASSVEWQSEQFF. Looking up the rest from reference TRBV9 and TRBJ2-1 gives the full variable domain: DSGVTQTPKHLITATGQRVTLRCSPRSGDLSVYWYQQSLDQGLQFLIQYYNGEERAKGNILERFSAQQFPDLHSELNLSSLELGDSALYFCASSVEWQSEQFFGPGTRLTVL.

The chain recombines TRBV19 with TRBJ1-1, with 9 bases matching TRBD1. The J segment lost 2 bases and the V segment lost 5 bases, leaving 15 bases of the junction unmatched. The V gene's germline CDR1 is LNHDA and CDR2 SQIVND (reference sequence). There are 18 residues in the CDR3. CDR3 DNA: TGTGCCAGTAGTCCCCGCCAGGGACAGGGCGCCGGTAACACTGAAGCTTTCTTT. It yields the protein CASSPRQGQGAGNTEAFF.

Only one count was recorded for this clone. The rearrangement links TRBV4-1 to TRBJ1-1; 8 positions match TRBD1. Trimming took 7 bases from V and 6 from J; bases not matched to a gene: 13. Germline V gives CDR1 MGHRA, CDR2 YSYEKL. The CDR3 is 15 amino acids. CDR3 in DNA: TGCGCCAGCACCCCCCCAGGAGCAGGGGGCTCTGAAGCTTTCTTT. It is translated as CASTPPGAGGSEAFF.

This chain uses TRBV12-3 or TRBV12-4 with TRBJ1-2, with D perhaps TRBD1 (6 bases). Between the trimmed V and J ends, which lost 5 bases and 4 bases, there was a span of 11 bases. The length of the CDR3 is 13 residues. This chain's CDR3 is CASSPTGFYGYTF. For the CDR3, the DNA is TGTGCCAGCAGTCCAACAGGGTTCTATGGCTACACCTTC.

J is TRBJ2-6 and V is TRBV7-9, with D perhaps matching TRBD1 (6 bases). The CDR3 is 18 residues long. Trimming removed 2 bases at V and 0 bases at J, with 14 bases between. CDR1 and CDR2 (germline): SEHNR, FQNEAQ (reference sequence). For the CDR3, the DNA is TGTGCCAGCAGCTTACCTCGGACAGCGAGCTCTGGGGCCAACGTCCTGACTTTC. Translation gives CASSLPRTASSGANVLTF. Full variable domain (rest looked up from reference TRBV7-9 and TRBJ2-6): DTGVSQNPRHKITKRGQNVTFRCDPISEHNRLYWYRQTLGQGPEFLTYFQNEAQLEKSRLLSDRFSAERPKGSFSTLEIQRTEQGDSAMYLCASSLPRTASSGANVLTFGAGSRLTVL.

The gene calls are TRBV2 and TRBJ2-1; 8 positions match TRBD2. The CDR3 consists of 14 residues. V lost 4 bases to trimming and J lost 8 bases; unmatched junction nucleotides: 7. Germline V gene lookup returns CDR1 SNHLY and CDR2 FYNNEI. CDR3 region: CASSAGARGDEQFF. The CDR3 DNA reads TGTGCCAGCAGTGCGGGGGCGCGGGGGGATGAGCAGTTCTTC.

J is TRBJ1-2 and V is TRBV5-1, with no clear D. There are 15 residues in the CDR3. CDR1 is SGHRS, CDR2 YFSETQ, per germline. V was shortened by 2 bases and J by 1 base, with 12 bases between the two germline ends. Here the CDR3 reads CASSLDGFLNYGYTF. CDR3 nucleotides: TGCGCCAGCAGCTTAGACGGGTTCCTTAACTATGGCTACACCTTC.